This T cell receptor (beta chain) was documented in a study of regulatory T cells in long-lasting Graves disease. About the research overall: To qualify as persistent, Graves' disease required over 5 years of antithyroid drugs with positive TSH receptor antibodies.

Both iRepertoire HTBI primers and Arm-PCR of CDR3 regions were used to build the TCR beta libraries. A single record per CDR3 protein comes from TCRdb applying MiXCR to the multiplex PCR reads. The data contain 600,000 to 850,000 distinct CDR3 sequences, approximately 31% of them singletons. With V trimmed by 6 bases and J by 10 bases, 6 bases remained unmatched. This CDR3 contains 12 residues. CDR1 MNHNS and CDR2 SASEGT come from the germline V gene. Regarding the study as a whole: Persistent disease was associated with favored TRBV28 usage and with favored use of TRBJ1-2 and TRBJ2-5. Whereas new patients shared 900 to 1,000 public clonotypes, persistent patients shared more, at under 3,500.

This clonotype was found many times. Its antigen is undetermined. Time point indicated: persistent/refractory GD, antithyroid drugs over 5 years with positive TRAb. The TCR library used RNA extracted from PBMCs. The authors drew patients from an endocrinology department in Xi'an, China. The V and J genes are TRBV6-1 and TRBJ1-2; the match to TRBD1 covers 9 bases. This sequence originates from a female donor with Graves disease. The specimen comprised peripheral blood mononuclear cells (PBMCs), sampled when the disease was refractory, from a patient treated with antithyroid drugs. DNA for the CDR3: TGTGCCAGCAGGAAGACAGGGGGAGACTACACCTTC. Residues: CASRKTGGDYTF.